This paragraph reports one T cell receptor beta chain. The data stem from a study of blood T cell repertoires in COVID-19. CDR1 and CDR2 from the germline V gene are SQVTM and ANQGSEA. V lost 0 bases to trimming and J lost 0 bases, with 12 bases between them. This CDR3 comprises 15 residues. Clones were read by immunoSEQ multiplex PCR, and TCRdb kept only the in-frame ones, dropping some. The sample records around 97,000 clones, about 90% being singletons. The specimen was peripheral blood. This chain uses TRBV29-1 with TRBJ2-7; D is perhaps TRBD2 (5 bases). This receptor was identified in a human donor in a cohort sampled during active COVID-19. The DNA for the CDR3 is TGCAGCGTTGAAGATCGGGCCCGGGACTCCTACGAGCAGTACTTC. Its protein product is CSVEDRARDSYEQYF.